Listed below are T cell receptor beta chains from one sample, sequenced in a study of CD8+ T cells in alopecia areata. The assay was immunoSEQ multiplex PCR, and TCRdb's table has in-frame clones only and misses some. The sample contains about 200,000 clones, approximately 60% of which appear only once. The specimen was CD8+ T cells sorted from blood. The receptors were sampled from a human donor in good health. Each CDR3 is given with its conserved first and last residue. D genes are given only for firm matches. The size entry is marked missing in some rows and otherwise reads once, few, many or a size class.

CDR3 DNA	CDR3 protein	clone size	D gene	V gene	J gene
TGTGCCAGCAGTCCGGGACAGGGGTTTCACTATGGCTACACCTTC	CASSPGQGFHYGYTF	NA	TRBD1	TRBV27	TRBJ1-2
TGTGCCAGCAGCTTAGGATTGTCCCCGCAGTACTTC	CASSLGLSPQYF	once	NA	TRBV13	TRBJ2-7
TGTGCCAGCAGTGCGTTAGGCCAGCAGTACTTC	CASSALGQQYF	NA	NA	TRBV25-1	TRBJ2-7
TGTGCCAGCACCCGGGACAGGGGACCGTACGAGCAGTACTTC	CASTRDRGPYEQYF	NA	TRBD1	TRBV27	TRBJ2-7
TGTGCCAGCAGCTTAGTGACGACTGAAAAACTGTTTTTT	CASSLVTTEKLFF	NA	NA	TRBV7-9	TRBJ1-4
TGTGCCAGCAGGCCTAAGGTCACCGGGGAGCTGTTTTTT	CASRPKVTGELFF	NA	NA	TRBV6-5	TRBJ2-2
TGCGCCAGCAGCGAAGGCGGGACAGGGAAGACTGAAGCTTTCTTT	CASSEGGTGKTEAFF	NA	TRBD1	TRBV5-1	TRBJ1-1
TGTGCCAGCAGTATGGACAGGGGGCTTCAGCCCCAGCATTTT	CASSMDRGLQPQHF	few	TRBD1	TRBV27	TRBJ1-5
TGTGCCAGCAGCTTGTCACCAAGGAAGGAGACCCAGTACTTC	CASSLSPRKETQYF	NA	NA	TRBV5-5	TRBJ2-5
TGTGCCAGCAGCCCGGGGGCCAATGAAGCTTTCTTT	CASSPGANEAFF	few	NA	TRBV27	TRBJ1-1
TGCAGCGTTGAAGAAAGCGGCGCCGAGCAGTACTTC	CSVEESGAEQYF	NA	NA	TRBV29-1	TRBJ2-7
TGTGCCAGCAGCTTAGATCCGGGGTCCTACGAGCAGTACTTC	CASSLDPGSYEQYF	NA	NA	TRBV11-2	TRBJ2-7
TGTGCCAGCAGCCTTTCGAACACTGAAGCTTTCTTC	CASSLSNTEAFF	NA	NA	TRBV7-9	TRBJ1-1
TGTGCCAGCAGTCGGGGCAGGGAGAGCTATGGCTACACCTTC	CASSRGRESYGYTF	NA	NA	TRBV25-1	TRBJ1-2
TGTGCCAGTAGTACTTTAGGGAATGAGCAGTTCTTC	CASSTLGNEQFF	NA	NA	TRBV19	TRBJ2-1
TGTGCCAGCAGCGTAGAGGGGACACTTAGCACAGATACGCAGTATTTT	CASSVEGTLSTDTQYF	few	NA	TRBV9	TRBJ2-3
TGCGCCAGCAGCCAAGGGGACAGGGCCTACAATGAGCAGTTCTTC	CASSQGDRAYNEQFF	NA	TRBD1	TRBV4-1	TRBJ2-1
TGTGCCACCGCCGGGACCGTGAAAGACATTCAGTACTTC	CATAGTVKDIQYF	once	NA	TRBV15	TRBJ2-4
TGTGCCAGCAGCTTAGCTGGGGGGTTTAGCTCCTACAATGAGCAGTTCTTC	CASSLAGGFSSYNEQFF	few	NA	TRBV7-8	TRBJ2-1
TGTGCCAGCAGCCATAGGGTTAACGAGGGCTACACCTTC	CASSHRVNEGYTF	once	NA	TRBV14	TRBJ1-2
TGTGCCAGCTCATCCATCCTGGACGGGGAAAAACTGTTTTTT	CASSSILDGEKLFF	few	NA	TRBV18	TRBJ1-4
TGTGCCATCGAGGTTTCCGCAAGTGGTGGCTACACCTTC	CAIEVSASGGYTF	NA	NA	TRBV4-2	TRBJ1-2
TGTGCCAGCAGTGATCTGACAGTAGTAACCTTC	CASSDLTVVTF	few	NA	TRBV25-1	TRBJ1-2
TGCGCCAGCAGCACCCAATCAGGGGGCATGGACGAGCAGTACTTC	CASSTQSGGMDEQYF	NA	TRBD1	TRBV5-1	TRBJ2-7
TGTGCCACTTACAGCTCCTACAATGAGCAGTTCTTC	CATYSSYNEQFF	once	NA	TRBV25-1	TRBJ2-1
TGTGCCAGCAGTGGGGGCAGTTGGGTCGATGAGCAGTTCTTC	CASSGGSWVDEQFF	few	NA	TRBV6-6	TRBJ2-1
TGTGCCAGCAGCTTCAAGGGCTCTGGGGCCAACGTCCTGACTTTC	CASSFKGSGANVLTF	NA	NA	TRBV7-9	TRBJ2-6
TGCGCCAGCAGCCAAGTAATGGGGGGGGCAAAAGAGCAGTTCTTC	CASSQVMGGAKEQFF	few	NA	TRBV4-1	TRBJ2-1
TGTGCCAGCAGCTTACCCGGCAGGGATGGTGGCTACACCTTC	CASSLPGRDGGYTF	NA	NA	TRBV7-9	TRBJ1-2
TGTGCCAGCAGTGACCCGAAGCGGGGGACCCGCACAGATACGCAGTATTTT	CASSDPKRGTRTDTQYF	NA	TRBD2	TRBV25-1	TRBJ2-3
TGTGCCAGCACTTTGGGGGGAAACACTGAAGCTTTCTTT	CASTLGGNTEAFF	few	NA	TRBV6-6	TRBJ1-1
TGCGCCAGCAGGCTACGGGGGGCAATGGATGAGCAGTTCTTC	CASRLRGAMDEQFF	few	NA	TRBV4-1	TRBJ2-1
TGTGCCAGCACTCCCCATGACCAAGAGACCCAGTACTTC	CASTPHDQETQYF	NA	NA	TRBV5-4	TRBJ2-5
TGCGCCAGCAGCTCGAGACAGGGGGAGTCGTATGGCTACACCTTC	CASSSRQGESYGYTF	NA	TRBD1	TRBV4-1	TRBJ1-2
TGTGCCAGCAGCTTAGGGCAGGGAAATCAGCCCCAGCATTTT	CASSLGQGNQPQHF	NA	NA	TRBV7-9	TRBJ1-5
TGTGCCAGCACCCCCCAGCAAGATACGCAGTATTTT	CASTPQQDTQYF	NA	NA	TRBV2	TRBJ2-3
TGCGCCAGCAGCTTGAGACAGGGACAAGAAGCTTTCTTT	CASSLRQGQEAFF	few	TRBD1	TRBV5-1	TRBJ1-1
TGTGCCAGCAGCTGGGTAGTCGGTTTGAACACTGAAGCTTTCTTT	CASSWVVGLNTEAFF	NA	NA	TRBV7-9	TRBJ1-1
TGTGCCAGCAGCACACAGGGGGAGTCCTACGAGCAGTACTTC	CASSTQGESYEQYF	NA	TRBD1	TRBV7-9	TRBJ2-7
TGTGCCAGCAGCCCTGGGGAGGCCCCATGGTTGCATTTT	CASSPGEAPWLHF	NA	NA	TRBV9	TRBJ1-5
TGTGCCAGCAGCACGACAGGGGCCGGCTATGGCTACACCTTC	CASSTTGAGYGYTF	NA	TRBD1	TRBV7-9	TRBJ1-2